This T cell receptor (beta chain) was recorded in a study of T cells in Graves' hyperthyroidism and ophthalmopathy. Researchers took RNA transcripts and amplified the TCR beta CDR3 regions from them. RT-PCR in the first round (using the HTBI primer set) targeted the TCR CDR3. A single record per CDR3 protein comes from TCRdb applying MiXCR to the multiplex PCR reads. The table has roughly 290,000 distinct CDR3 sequences, approximately 12% seen once. This CDR3 is 12 amino acids long. Trimming removed 5 bases from V and 0 bases from J, with 4 bases in between. Germline CDR1 SGHRS, CDR2 YFSETQ. This sequence originates from a woman in her thirties with Graves' hyperthyroidism that later progressed to Graves' ophthalmopathy. The material sequenced was blood. This chain uses TRBV5-1 with TRBJ2-3, with unresolved D. CDR3 residues: CASRKSTDTQYF. In DNA, the CDR3 is TGCGCCAGCAGGAAGAGCACAGATACGCAGTATTTT. The variable domain in full, with the rest retrieved from reference TRBV5-1 and TRBJ2-3, is KAGVTQTPRYLIKTRGQQVTLSCSPISGHRSVSWYQQTPGQGLQFLFEYFSETQRNKGNFPGRFSGRQFSNSRSEMNVSTLELGDSALYLCASRKSTDTQYFGPGTRLTVL.